These T cell receptor beta chains were read from a single sample in a study of T-cell reconstitution after alpha-beta-depleted transplantation in children. MiXCR was run by TCRdb on the PCR reads, yielding one entry per CDR3 protein. Of 100,000 to 120,000 distinct CDR3 sequences listed, 9% to 12% are singletons. The sequencing used PBMCs from the stem cell graft donor, collected from the stem cell graft. Every receptor here comes from a human donor who donated a stem cell graft to a child with acute lymphoblastic leukemia. CDR3s include the opening cysteine and the closing phenylalanine or tryptophan. A D gene is named only where the DNA matches it firmly. A clone size is listed for some rows: how often the clone was seen (once, few, many), or a class if it is expanded.

cdr3_length | j_call | d_call | v_call | clone_size | cdr3_aa | cdr3_nt
15 | TRBJ1-1 | NA | TRBV19 | many | CASTIGRGIGTEAFF | TGTGCCAGTACTATCGGGCGCGGGATCGGCACTGAAGCTTTCTTT
14 | TRBJ1-2 | TRBD1 | TRBV18 | NA | CASSPQGQGYGYTF | TGTGCCAGCTCACCGCAGGGACAGGGATATGGCTACACCTTC
15 | TRBJ2-1 | TRBD2 | TRBV7-8 | few | CASSPTSGSGDEQFF | TGTGCCAGCAGCCCCACTAGCGGGAGTGGCGATGAGCAGTTCTTC
18 | TRBJ2-3 | TRBD1 | TRBV4-1 | many | CASSFRTGGQGGTDTQYF | TGCGCCAGCAGCTTCCGAACAGGCGGCCAGGGGGGCACAGATACGCAGTATTTT
14 | TRBJ2-7 | TRBD2 | TRBV29-1 | NA | CSVVGLAGGYEQYF | TGCAGCGTTGTTGGACTAGCGGGAGGATACGAGCAGTACTTC
16 | TRBJ1-5 | NA | TRBV28 | many | CASRKGRRNSNQPQHF | TGTGCCAGCAGAAAGGGAAGGAGAAATAGCAATCAGCCCCAGCATTTT
16 | TRBJ2-2 | TRBD1 | TRBV12-3/TRBV12-4 | many | CASTLGQGSVFRELFF | TGTGCCAGCACCTTAGGACAGGGGAGTGTCTTCAGGGAGCTGTTTTTT
14 | TRBJ2-3 | TRBD2 | TRBV6-1 | many | CASRGSGRTDTQYF | TGTGCCAGCAGAGGTAGCGGGAGGACAGATACGCAGTATTTT
15 | TRBJ2-3 | TRBD2 | TRBV7-2 | many | CASSSGTSGSYTQYF | TGTGCCAGCAGTTCCGGGACTAGCGGGAGTTATACGCAGTATTTT
13 | TRBJ1-5 | NA | TRBV20-1 | many | CSASRRINQPQHF | TGCAGTGCTAGCCGGCGGATCAATCAGCCCCAGCATTTT
15 | TRBJ2-2 | NA | TRBV12-3/TRBV12-4 | many | CASSRDGIGTGELFF | TGTGCCAGCAGCCGGGACGGAATAGGGACCGGGGAGCTGTTTTTT
15 | TRBJ1-1 | TRBD1 | TRBV19 | many | CASNKGGQGNTEAFF | TGTGCCAGTAACAAGGGTGGACAGGGAAACACTGAAGCTTTCTTT
16 | TRBJ2-5 | TRBD1 | TRBV12-5 | NA | CASGIPRTGEGETQYF | TGTGCTAGTGGCATTCCTCGGACAGGGGAAGGAGAGACCCAGTACTTC
16 | TRBJ1-2 | TRBD1 | TRBV20-1 | many | CSAKRPDRRETRGYTF | TGCAGTGCTAAACGTCCGGACAGGAGGGAAACTAGAGGCTACACCTTC
15 | TRBJ2-5 | TRBD2 | TRBV10-1 | few | CASSDPLAAQETQYF | TGCGCCAGCAGTGATCCGCTAGCGGCCCAAGAGACCCAGTACTTC
14 | TRBJ2-7 | TRBD2 | TRBV7-9 | many | CASSLAGAPGEQYF | TGTGCCAGCAGCCTAGCGGGCGCCCCTGGGGAGCAGTACTTC
12 | TRBJ1-1 | NA | TRBV12-3/TRBV12-4 | NA | CASSLKGRRSSF | TGTGCCAGCAGTTTAAAGGGACGCCGTAGCTCTTTT
14 | TRBJ2-2 | NA | TRBV4-3 | many | CASSQIPLGGELFF | TGCGCCAGCAGCCAGATCCCCTTGGGCGGGGAGCTGTTTTTT
15 | TRBJ2-1 | TRBD1 | TRBV7-2 | NA | CASSLGRDRGSEQFF | TGTGCCAGCAGCTTAGGGAGGGACAGGGGAAGCGAGCAGTTCTTC
14 | TRBJ1-4 | NA | TRBV27 | many | CASSFGRANEKLFF | TGTGCCAGCAGTTTTGGGAGGGCTAATGAAAAACTGTTTTTT
12 | TRBJ2-7 | NA | TRBV27 | many | CASRQGTYEQYF | TGTGCCAGCAGACAGGGCACCTACGAGCAGTACTTC
14 | TRBJ1-5 | NA | TRBV18 | many | CASSPPGGNQPQHF | TGTGCCAGCTCACCACCAGGGGGCAATCAGCCCCAGCATTTT
15 | TRBJ1-6 | NA | TRBV28 | NA | CASSLWSQRNSPLHF | TGTGCCAGCAGTTTATGGTCACAGCGTAATTCACCCCTCCACTTT
14 | TRBJ2-7 | TRBD2 | TRBV5-6 | many | CASSLTGGYYEQYF | TGTGCCAGCAGCTTAACCGGGGGGTACTACGAGCAGTACTTC
15 | TRBJ2-1 | NA | TRBV29-1 | many | CSVEFSGSRWNEQFF | TGCAGCGTTGAATTTAGTGGGAGTAGGTGGAATGAGCAGTTCTTC
15 | TRBJ2-1 | TRBD1 | TRBV20-1 | NA | CSARGGDRVGNEQFF | TGCAGTGCTAGAGGGGGTGACAGGGTGGGTAATGAGCAGTTCTTC
13 | TRBJ2-4 | TRBD1 | TRBV12-3/TRBV12-4 | many | CASSLADPGQQYF | TGTGCCAGCAGTTTAGCGGATCCGGGACAGCAGTACTTC
14 | TRBJ1-2 | TRBD1 | TRBV5-1 | many | CASSRGQGEEGYTF | TGCGCCAGCAGCCGGGGACAGGGAGAGGAAGGCTACACCTTC
13 | TRBJ2-1 | NA | TRBV7-3 | NA | CASSSYSGNEQFF | TGTGCCAGCAGCTCTTATTCGGGGAATGAGCAGTTCTTC
15 | TRBJ2-7 | TRBD2 | TRBV6-5 | many | CASIRLAGDSYEQYF | TGTGCCAGCATTCGACTAGCGGGAGACTCCTACGAGCAGTACTTC
15 | TRBJ2-7 | TRBD1 | TRBV6-1 | many | CASSAGTGLSYEQYF | TGTGCCAGCAGTGCAGGGACAGGGCTCTCCTACGAGCAGTACTTC
11 | TRBJ2-7 | NA | TRBV30 | many | CAWKDLYEQYF | TGTGCCTGGAAGGATCTCTACGAGCAGTACTTC
14 | TRBJ2-4 | NA | TRBV6-1 | NA | CASSTLLAKNIQYF | TGTGCCAGCAGCACCTTGCTAGCCAAAAACATTCAGTACTTC
15 | TRBJ1-5 | NA | TRBV6-2/TRBV6-3 | many | CASSYETGSNQPQHF | TGTGCCAGCAGTTACGAGACAGGTAGCAATCAGCCCCAGCATTTT
13 | TRBJ1-1 | NA | TRBV5-1 | many | CASSLGGRTEAFF | TGCGCCAGCAGCTTGGGCGGTCGCACTGAAGCTTTCTTT
13 | TRBJ2-5 | NA | TRBV12-3/TRBV12-4 | many | CASTLGRQETQYF | TGTGCCAGCACCCTAGGACGGCAAGAGACCCAGTACTTC
13 | TRBJ1-2 | TRBD1 | TRBV20-1 | many | CSARGQLREGYTF | TGCAGTGCTAGGGGACAGTTACGGGAAGGCTACACCTTC
14 | TRBJ1-4 | NA | TRBV29-1 | many | CSVRTVATNEKLFF | TGCAGCGTTCGGACAGTTGCAACTAATGAAAAACTGTTTTTT
17 | TRBJ1-2 | NA | TRBV7-2 | many | CASSRTMTRSLLDGYTF | TGTGCCAGCAGCCGGACAATGACACGCTCCTTGTTGGATGGCTACACCTTC
14 | TRBJ1-2 | NA | TRBV19 | NA | CASSRPLGPYGYTF | TGTGCCAGTAGTAGGCCGCTGGGTCCCTATGGCTACACCTTC
15 | TRBJ2-7 | TRBD1 | TRBV7-6 | many | CASSYGQAPNYEQYF | TGTGCCAGCAGCTACGGACAGGCGCCAAACTACGAGCAGTACTTC
15 | TRBJ2-1 | TRBD2 | TRBV20-1 | many | CSARAGLAGVTEQFF | TGCAGTGCTAGAGCGGGACTAGCGGGAGTCACTGAGCAGTTCTTC
14 | TRBJ1-2 | NA | TRBV9 | many | CASSQRRGEDGYTF | TGTGCCAGCAGTCAAAGGAGGGGGGAGGATGGCTACACCTTC
16 | TRBJ2-1 | TRBD2 | TRBV7-3 | many | CASSSEIAGGGNEQFF | TGTGCCAGCAGCTCCGAGATAGCGGGAGGAGGCAATGAGCAGTTCTTC
14 | TRBJ1-5 | NA | TRBV5-1 | many | CASSSGQGHQPQHF | TGCGCCAGCAGCTCCGGGCAGGGTCATCAGCCCCAGCATTTT
17 | TRBJ2-7 | TRBD1 | TRBV12-3/TRBV12-4 | many | CASSSPYRDSESYEQYF | TGTGCCAGCAGTTCCCCTTATAGGGACAGCGAATCCTACGAGCAGTACTTC
15 | TRBJ2-1 | TRBD2 | TRBV9 | many | CASSVLTGGHNEQFF | TGTGCCAGCAGCGTATTGACGGGGGGGCACAATGAGCAGTTCTTC
16 | TRBJ2-3 | TRBD2 | TRBV20-1 | many | CSARLGTSGRADTQYF | TGCAGTGCTAGGTTAGGGACTAGCGGGAGGGCAGATACGCAGTATTTT
14 | TRBJ1-5 | NA | TRBV10-3 | many | CAIRLDSTPQPQHF | TGTGCCATCAGACTGGACAGCACCCCCCAGCCCCAGCATTTT
14 | TRBJ1-6 | NA | TRBV5-1 | many | CASSLAGVGSPLHF | TGCGCCAGCAGCTTGGCAGGGGTGGGTTCACCCCTCCACTTT
17 | TRBJ2-1 | TRBD2 | TRBV23-1 | NA | CASSQISGGPSYNEQFF | TGCGCCAGCAGTCAGATTAGCGGGGGACCTTCCTACAATGAGCAGTTCTTC
14 | TRBJ2-5 | TRBD2 | TRBV19 | NA | CASSNSGGQETQYF | TGTGCCAGTAGTAATAGCGGGGGCCAAGAGACCCAGTACTTC
17 | TRBJ1-2 | NA | TRBV5-1 | many | CASSLAVDSFSNYGYTF | TGCGCCAGCAGCTTGGCGGTGGACAGCTTTTCTAACTATGGCTACACCTTC
15 | TRBJ2-7 | NA | TRBV20-1 | many | CSARDRTVSPYEQYF | TGCAGTGCTAGAGACCGGACAGTGTCCCCTTACGAGCAGTACTTC
17 | TRBJ1-2 | TRBD1 | TRBV9 | many | CASSVAGTGGTNYGYTF | TGTGCCAGCAGCGTAGCCGGGACAGGGGGGACCAACTATGGCTACACCTTC
14 | TRBJ2-3 | NA | TRBV2 | NA | CASSDGQPTDTQYF | TGTGCCAGCAGTGACGGGCAGCCCACAGATACGCAGTATTTT
15 | TRBJ2-3 | TRBD2 | TRBV20-1 | many | CSATTSGSYPDTQYF | TGCAGTGCTACCACTAGCGGGAGTTATCCAGATACGCAGTATTTT
14 | TRBJ2-1 | NA | TRBV7-2 | many | CASMMSGLYNEQFF | TGTGCCAGCATGATGTCGGGTCTTTACAATGAGCAGTTCTTC
21 | TRBJ2-3 | TRBD2 | TRBV7-9 | many | CASSPRGLAGVFSGSTDTQYF | TGTGCCAGCAGCCCGAGAGGCCTAGCGGGGGTGTTTTCGGGTAGCACAGATACGCAGTATTTT